These 11 T cell receptor beta chains were all obtained from the same sample, sequenced in a study of vaccination effects on CD4 cells after COVID-19. Sequenced by immunoSEQ multiplex PCR; TCRdb stores in-frame clones only, minus some. Seen here are 65,000 to 90,000 clones, 65% to 85% observed once, and the top ten hold around 2.9%. No antigen has been identified for these receptors. Before sequencing, viral peptide pools were used by the ViraFEST assay to expand antigen-specific CD4+ T cells. Culturing for around eleven days preceded CD4+ T cell isolation. According to the study, vaccine recipients showed no prior SARS-CoV-2 infection and negative nucleocapsid antibodies. The material was CD4+ T cells from PBMCs cultured with HCoV-NL63 spike peptides, obtained before COVID-19 vaccination. Every receptor here comes from a human donor who received a COVID-19 vaccine.

The chain has TRBV7-2 and TRBJ2-6, with TRBD1 as a possible D gene (6 bases). This CDR3 comprises 16 residues. V gave up 1 base and J gave up 2 bases, with 9 bases separating them. The germline V gene has CDR1 SGHTA and CDR2 FQGNSA. The CDR3: CASSLDRVAGANVLTF. For the CDR3, the DNA is TGTGCCAGCAGCTTAGACAGGGTGGCTGGGGCCAACGTCCTGACTTTC.

The V gene is TRBV6-5, the J gene TRBJ1-2; D unresolved. V was shortened by 8 bases and J by 7 bases, with 17 bases between the two germline ends. This CDR3 is built from 13 residues. CDR1 MNHEY and CDR2 SVGAGI come from the germline V gene. CDR3 residues: CASRRGLMSGYTF. In DNA form, the CDR3 reads TGTGCCAGCCGTCGGGGTCTGATGAGTGGCTACACCTTC.

The chain uses TRBV28 and TRBJ1-2; no clear D gene. V was clipped by 2 bases and J by 4 bases, with 17 bases between them. CDR1 is MDHEN and CDR2 is SYDVKM in the germline V gene. This CDR3 spans 16 amino acids. The CDR3 here is CASSLHTLTASYGYTF. The CDR3 DNA sequence: TGTGCCAGCAGTTTACATACACTCACGGCTTCCTATGGCTACACCTTC.

This clone has just one count. The chain has TRBV19 and TRBJ2-4; D may be TRBD2 (6 bases). Looked up from germline, CDR1 is LNHDA and CDR2 is SQIVND (reference sequence). V was trimmed by 9 bases and J by 0 bases, leaving 9 bases between them. The CDR3 runs 13 residues. The CDR3 reads CASGGLAKNIQYF. Written as DNA, the CDR3 is TGTGCCAGCGGGGGACTAGCCAAAAACATTCAGTACTTC.

A note on this clone: One junction end does not reproduce the germline sequence, and a read error may be involved. This chain joins TRBV2 and TRBJ1-6; TRBD1 matches 10 bases. The CDR3 contains 16 residues. Germline CDR1 is SNHLY and CDR2 is FYNNEI. CDR3 coding DNA: TGTGCCAGCAACCCGACAGGGGGCCAATATAGTTCACCCCTCCACTTT. Its translation: CASNPTGGQYSSPLHF. Full variable domain (rest looked up from reference TRBV2 and TRBJ1-6): EPEVTQTPSHQVTQMGQEVILRCVPISNHLYFYWYRQILGQKVEFLVSFYNNEISEKSEIFDDQFSVERPDGSNFTLKIRSTKLEDSAMYFCASNPTGGQYSSPLHFGNGTRLTVT.

V is TRBV7-2 and J is TRBJ2-2, with a possible D match to TRBD2 (6 bases). The germline V gene encodes CDR1 SGHTA and CDR2 FQGNSA. CDR3 length: 15 amino acids. V was pared by 3 bases and J by 5 bases, with 13 bases between. CDR3 in DNA: TGTGCCAGCAGCTTCGGAGGGAGTTTTACCGGGGAGCTGTTTTTT. It encodes CASSFGGSFTGELFF.

The rearrangement links TRBV19 to TRBJ1-5; 8 bases align to TRBD1. Germline trimming cut 6 bases from V and 0 bases from J; bases unmatched to any gene: 13. Looked up from germline, CDR1 is LNHDA and CDR2 is SQIVND (reference sequence). The CDR3 is 18 amino acids. The CDR3 loop reads CASSASGGTLFSNQPQHF. CDR3 coding DNA: TGTGCCAGTAGCGCCTCAGGGGGCACCCTGTTTAGCAATCAGCCCCAGCATTTT.

The chain is built from TRBV10-3 and TRBJ1-2; D possibly corresponds to TRBD1 (5 bases). Deletions cut 3 bases from V and 2 bases from J, with 7 bases between. The CDR3 runs to 13 residues. Germline CDR1 and CDR2: ENHRY and SYGVKD. In DNA form, the CDR3 reads TGTGCCATCAGTGACAAGGGGAACTATGGCTACACCTTC. Translating it yields CAISDKGNYGYTF.

The CDR3 is CASSQEGSSPLHF. The DNA of the CDR3 is TGTGCCAGCAGCCAAGAAGGCTCTTCACCCCTCCACTTT. The chain links TRBV4-2 to TRBJ1-6; D is undetermined. The length of the CDR3 is 13 residues. Trimming cost V 0 bases and J 9 bases, with 6 bases left between them. Germline assignment: CDR1 LGHNA and CDR2 YNFKEQ.

This clone occurred once. This chain connects TRBV21-1 to TRBJ1-4; the table names TRBD1, a call not compared with the DNA. TRBV21-1 is assigned pseudogene status. There are 18 residues in the CDR3. This CDR3 is CASSKAGPGQGFDEKLFF. The DNA of the CDR3 is TGTGCCAGCAGCAAAGCGGGTCCGGGACAGGGATTCGATGAAAAACTGTTTTTT.

The V gene is TRBV15, the J gene TRBJ2-5, with D maybe TRBD1 (5 bases). The CDR3 contains 14 residues. Germline V lookup: CDR1 LNHNV, CDR2 YYDKDF (reference sequence). V dropped 0 bases and J dropped 3 bases, with 8 bases sitting between them. Here the CDR3 reads CATSRDLREETQYF. The CDR3 bases are TGTGCCACCAGCAGAGATCTCAGGGAAGAGACCCAGTACTTC.